Sequencing of this TCR beta chain was carried out in a study of CXCR3-negative and CXCR3-positive naive CD8 T cells. For the study at large: Every library held about 1.5 +/- 0.3 million TRB reads, and the total came to roughly 140 million. Study-wide results and caveats: In both naive subsets diversity was comparably high, whereas memory CD8+ cells showed much lower diversity. Cryopreserved PBMCs had partly decreased CXCR3 expression; fresh PBMCs were used in most assays.

Note on this clonotype: As yet, its antigen is unknown.

The CDR3 length is 16 residues. Per germline, CDR1 MNHEY and CDR2 SVGEGT. TRB cDNA was prepared as libraries by UMI-labeled 5' RACE. TCRdb reworked the 5' RACE reads into one entry per CDR3 protein, no DNA. The repertoire table contains tens of thousands of distinct CDR3 sequences. Material for sequencing was memory CD8+ T cells from blood. The chain has TRBV6-2 or TRBV6-3 and TRBJ2-3; the TCRdb D gene call, TRBD1, has no DNA to confirm it. The clonotype comes from a human donor in good health. Some clones in this sample may be carry-over from other donors' samples. The CDR3 protein is CASSRQRGTSTDTQYF.